This T cell receptor beta chain derives from a study of T cells in Graves' hyperthyroidism and ophthalmopathy. Study outcomes and limitations: From stable hyperthyroidism, ophthalmopathy was set apart by a 13 V-J model. The majority of expanded thyroid clonotypes above 0.001 also appeared in blood.

Uncontrolled infection, other autoimmune disease, pregnancy or lactation barred patients from enrollment. Clinical symptoms, serum thyroxine and TRAb, thyroid ultrasound and orbital computed tomography together formed the diagnostic basis. The CDR3 spans 15 residues. After removal of 3 bases from V and 0 bases from J, the junction contained 5 bases not matched to a gene. TCR beta CDR3 region amplification was performed from RNA transcripts. The TCR CDR3 was amplified in a first-round RT-PCR using the HTBI primer set. In TCRdb, the multiplex PCR reads were re-called with MiXCR into one record per CDR3 protein. The table includes a few hundred thousand distinct CDR3 sequences, about 45% detected once. This clonotype was detected many times. Its antigen is as yet unknown.

Sequencing used peripheral blood or thyroid tissue (not recorded which). The TCR originated in an adult woman with Graves' disease, either hyperthyroidism or ophthalmopathy (not recorded which). V is TRBV12-3 or TRBV12-4 and J is TRBJ2-7; 7 bases fit TRBD1. CDR3 amino acids: CASSLSGGSSYEQYF. Written as DNA, the CDR3 is TGTGCCAGCAGTTTGTCAGGGGGAAGCTCCTACGAGCAGTACTTC.